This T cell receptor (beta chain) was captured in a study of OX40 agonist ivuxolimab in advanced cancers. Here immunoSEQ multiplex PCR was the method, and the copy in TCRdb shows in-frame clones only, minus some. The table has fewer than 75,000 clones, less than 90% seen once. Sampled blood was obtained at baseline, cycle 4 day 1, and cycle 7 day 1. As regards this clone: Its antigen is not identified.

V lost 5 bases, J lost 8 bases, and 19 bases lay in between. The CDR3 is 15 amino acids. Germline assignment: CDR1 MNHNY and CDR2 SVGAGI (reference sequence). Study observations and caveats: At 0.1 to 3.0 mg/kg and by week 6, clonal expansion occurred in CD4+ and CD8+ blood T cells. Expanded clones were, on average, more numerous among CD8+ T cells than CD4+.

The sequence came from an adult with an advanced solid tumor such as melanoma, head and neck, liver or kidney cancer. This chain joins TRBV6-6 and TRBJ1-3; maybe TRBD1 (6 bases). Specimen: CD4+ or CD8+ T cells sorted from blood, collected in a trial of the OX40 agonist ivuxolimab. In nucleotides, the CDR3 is TGTGCCAGCAGTCAAACAGGGTATCGAGGAGACACCATATATTTT. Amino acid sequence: CASSQTGYRGDTIYF.